These 10 T cell receptor beta chains originate from one sample sequenced in a study of CD8 T cells in Susac syndrome. Random-hexamer reverse transcription was applied to about 0.45 to 1 ug RNA. TCRdb reprocessed the immunoSEQ multiplex PCR reads via MiXCR and lists one record per CDR3 protein. This table has fewer than 350,000 distinct CDR3 sequences, approximately 90% appearing once. Source material: CD8+ T cells from PBMCs. These receptors all stem from a human donor with multiple sclerosis.

The chain has TRBV7-9 and TRBJ2-7, with D possibly TRBD1 on 6 matching bases. The germline V gene encodes CDR1 SEHNR and CDR2 FQNEAQ (reference sequence). This CDR3 spans 16 amino acids. With 5 bases removed from V and 3 bases from J, the gap between germline ends came to 20 bases. CDR3 in amino acids: CASSPRGKGENYEQYF. CDR3 in DNA: TGTGCCAGCAGCCCACGGGGAAAGGGGGAAAACTACGAGCAGTACTTC.

V gene TRBV4-3 combines with J gene TRBJ1-2; 10 nucleotides align to TRBD1. V lost 4 bases, J lost 6 bases, and 5 bases stayed unmatched. CDR1 LGHNA and CDR2 YSLEER come from the germline V gene. This CDR3 is 14 amino acids long. CDR3 nucleotides: TGCGCCAGCAGCCCGACAGGGGGCCTGGATGGCTACACCTTC. It specifies CASSPTGGLDGYTF.

The chain is built from TRBV20-1 and TRBJ2-7; 7 bases line up with TRBD2. CDR3 length: 14 residues. Unmatched junction bases numbered 4, after V lost 0 bases and J lost 2 bases. In germline, CDR1 is DFQATT, CDR2 SNEGSKA (reference sequence). Here the CDR3 reads CSARDSAGTYEQYF. The DNA for the CDR3 is TGCAGTGCTAGAGATTCAGCGGGAACCTACGAGCAGTACTTC.

This chain connects TRBV7-9 to TRBJ2-1; D perhaps matches TRBD2 (6 bases). CDR3 size: 14 residues. Germline assignment: CDR1 SEHNR and CDR2 FQNEAQ (reference sequence). The V and J ends lost 5 bases and 3 bases respectively, with 11 bases between them. The CDR3 loop reads CASSPRLGYNEQFF. The CDR3 region has the DNA TGTGCCAGCAGCCCCAGACTAGGCTACAATGAGCAGTTCTTC. Full variable domain (missing parts from reference TRBV7-9 and TRBJ2-1): DTGVSQNPRHKITKRGQNVTFRCDPISEHNRLYWYRQTLGQGPEFLTYFQNEAQLEKSRLLSDRFSAERPKGSFSTLEIQRTEQGDSAMYLCASSPRLGYNEQFFGPGTRLTVL.

This chain links TRBV5-4 with TRBJ1-2; D gene uncertain. The CDR3 is 15 residues long. Per germline, CDR1 SGHNT and CDR2 YYREEE (reference sequence). V dropped 0 bases and J dropped 4 bases, with 13 bases sitting between them. For the CDR3, the DNA is TGTGCCAGCAGCTTGGCCGTATCCGGCATCTATGGCTACACCTTC. Translating gives CASSLAVSGIYGYTF.

The gene calls are TRBV10-3 and TRBJ1-5; D unclear. The germline CDR1 and CDR2 sequences are ENHRY and SYGVKD. The V end was cut by 0 bases, the J end by 4 bases, with 4 bases between. This CDR3 region has 13 residues. The CDR3: CAISESVNQPQHF. The DNA of the CDR3 is TGTGCCATCAGTGAGTCAGTAAATCAGCCCCAGCATTTT.

The V call is TRBV7-3, the J call TRBJ2-7; 9 bases match TRBD1. CDR3 length equals 12 residues. Losses at the gene ends were 5 bases for V and 9 bases for J; bases not matched to a gene: 5. CDR1 SGHTA and CDR2 FQGTGA come from the germline V gene. The CDR3 DNA reads TGTGCCAGCAGCCAGACAGGGGGTGCGCAGTACTTC. Residues: CASSQTGGAQYF.

This chain links TRBV6-2 or TRBV6-3 with TRBJ1-5; no definite D call. Looked up from germline, CDR1 is MNHEY and CDR2 is SVGEGT. This CDR3 has 13 amino acids. Trimming took 7 bases from V and 6 from J, leaving 13 bases between them. This CDR3 is CASTPEGSQPQHF. The CDR3 nucleotides are TGTGCCAGCACTCCGGAAGGGAGTCAGCCCCAGCATTTT.

Details on this clonotype: A read error may account for a junction end that differs from germline. This chain connects TRBV7-7 to TRBJ2-1, with 12 bases that match TRBD2. Germline CDR1 and CDR2: SSHAT and FNYEAQ (reference sequence). CDR3 length: 19 amino acids. Here the CDR3 DNA reads TGTGCTAGCAGCTTAGGTACTAGCGGGGGGTCAGGCCCCTACAATGAGCAGTTCTTC. This sequence encodes CASSLGTSGGSGPYNEQFF.

This clonotype was seen once. The genes are TRBV28 and TRBJ2-7; the D call may be TRBD1 or TRBD2 (5 bases each). V gave up 4 bases and J gave up 3 bases, with 13 bases separating them. The CDR3 spans 14 residues. Germline CDR1 and CDR2: MDHEN and SYDVKM. In nucleotides, the CDR3 is TGTGCCAGCAGTTACTCGGGGACCTACTACGAGCAGTACTTC. Encoded protein: CASSYSGTYYEQYF.